The 21 T cell receptor beta chains below all came from one sample that was sequenced in a study of T cell changes during pregnancy in multiple sclerosis. The data were produced by immunoSEQ multiplex PCR, yet TCRdb's version contains in-frame clones alone and is incomplete. The sample carries tens of thousands of clones, 91% recorded once. Sample: CD8+ T cells from peripheral blood mononuclear cells, taken in the second trimester of pregnancy. Receptors were obtained from a female donor with multiple sclerosis, enrolled in a pregnancy study.

V usage is TRBV4-3 and J usage is TRBJ2-7, with a possible D match to TRBD1 (6 bases). Trimming removed 1 base at V and 4 bases at J, with 11 bases between. The CDR3 spans 14 residues. Germline lookup yields CDR1 LGHNA and CDR2 YSLEER. In DNA form, the CDR3 reads TGCGCCAGCAGCCAAGGGACAGTCTTATACGAGCAGTACTTC. It encodes CASSQGTVLYEQYF.

V is TRBV29-1 and J is TRBJ2-1; TRBD2 matches at 11 bases. Losses at the gene ends were 7 bases for V and 6 bases for J; bases not matched to a gene: 14. The germline gives CDR1 SQVTM, CDR2 ANQGSEA. The CDR3 runs to 16 residues. In DNA form, the CDR3 reads TGCAGCGCCGGGAGTATACTAGCGGGAGCTTCCAATGAGCAGTTCTTC. Translating it yields CSAGSILAGASNEQFF.

V and J are TRBV14 and TRBJ2-3; tentatively, D is TRBD2 (5 bases). CDR1 SGHDN and CDR2 FVKESK come from the germline V gene. This CDR3 is built from 16 residues. Trimming pared 1 base from V and 0 bases from J, leaving 11 bases between. CDR3 in DNA: TGTGCCAGCAGCCAAGCAAAGGAGGATAGCACAGATACGCAGTATTTT. This codes for CASSQAKEDSTDTQYF.

The rearrangement links TRBV4-2 to TRBJ2-2, with D unclear. The V gene's germline CDR1 is LGHNA and CDR2 YNFKEQ. This CDR3 comprises 12 residues. Trimming left V 0 bases short and J 7 bases short, with 3 bases between. The CDR3 protein is CASSQDYGELFF. The CDR3 DNA follows: TGTGCCAGCAGCCAAGATTACGGGGAGCTGTTTTTT.

The CDR3 here is CASSLWREFGEQYF. In DNA form, the CDR3 reads TGTGCCAGCAGCTTATGGCGGGAGTTCGGCGAGCAGTACTTC. The chain links TRBV7-8 to TRBJ2-7, with TRBD2 matching over 7 bases. Germline V gene lookup returns CDR1 SGHVS and CDR2 FQNEAQ. The trim removed 2 bases at V and 6 bases at J, leaving 7 bases unmatched. The CDR3 loop spans 14 amino acids.

This chain connects TRBV4-3 to TRBJ1-3; tentative D call: TRBD1 (5 bases). CDR3 size: 17 residues. Trimming took off 2 bases at V and 0 bases at J, with 14 bases between the two ends. Looked up from germline, CDR1 is LGHNA and CDR2 is YSLEER. CDR3 amino acids: CASSQLLGQGSGNTIYF. In DNA, the CDR3 is TGCGCCAGCAGCCAACTCCTAGGGCAGGGCTCTGGAAACACCATATATTTT.

The rearrangement joins TRBV9 to TRBJ2-7; a possible D gene is TRBD2 (6 bases). The CDR3 has 14 amino acids. V lost 0 bases to trimming and J lost 3 bases, with 10 bases between them. Germline V lookup: CDR1 SGDLS, CDR2 YYNGEE. CDR3 residues: CASSVGLGGYEQYF. CDR3 DNA sequence: TGTGCCAGCAGCGTAGGGCTGGGGGGCTACGAGCAGTACTTC.

DNA for the CDR3: TGCGCCAGCTTCGGGGGGAGAGCCTACGAGCAGTACTTC. Amino acids: CASFGGRAYEQYF. The chain uses TRBV5-1 and TRBJ2-7; 7 positions agree with TRBD2. The CDR3 has 13 residues. The V and J ends lost 7 bases and 2 bases, in that order; junction bases with no gene match: 6. Germline V CDR1 and CDR2: SGHRS, YFSETQ.

V and J are TRBV6-4 and TRBJ1-3; TRBD1 might be the D (5 bases). V was pared by 3 bases and J by 6 bases, with 9 bases between. The CDR3 is 13 amino acids. Germline CDR1 reads MRHNA; CDR2 reads SNTAGT. The CDR3 reads CASSEGRVNTIYF. CDR3 coding DNA: TGTGCCAGCAGTGAGGGCAGGGTAAACACCATATATTTT.

This chain links TRBV7-2 with TRBJ1-5; TRBD1 agrees at 9 bases. CDR1 and CDR2 (germline): SGHTA, FQGNSA. The CDR3 loop spans 15 amino acids. Unmatched junction bases numbered 3, after V lost 2 bases and J lost 4 bases. CDR3 sequence (DNA): TGTGCCAGCAGCTTAAACAGGGGGCCTAATCAGCCCCAGCATTTT. Amino acid sequence: CASSLNRGPNQPQHF.

The rearrangement uses TRBV15 and TRBJ1-5; 8 bases agree with TRBD1. V dropped 2 bases and J dropped 2; count of bases not matched to a gene: 11. CDR1 and CDR2 (germline): LNHNV, YYDKDF (reference sequence). This CDR3 spans 18 amino acids. CDR3 DNA: TGTGCCACCAGCAGACCCACCGAGACAGGGGCCGGCAATCAGCCCCAGCATTTT. Amino acids: CATSRPTETGAGNQPQHF.

The V call is TRBV15, the J call TRBJ2-5, with TRBD2 identical over 12 bases. V lost 0 bases, J lost 5 bases, and 10 bases stayed unmatched. The CDR3 is 18 amino acids. Germline V gives CDR1 LNHNV, CDR2 YYDKDF (reference sequence). DNA of the CDR3: TGTGCCACCAGCAGAGATCGTCTAGCGGGAGGGCCTGGGGAGACCCAGTACTTC. It codes for CATSRDRLAGGPGETQYF.

The rearrangement uses TRBV27 and TRBJ2-7; a weak D match, TRBD1 (7 bases). In germline, CDR1 is MNHEY, CDR2 SMNVEV (reference sequence). The germline V and J ends were trimmed by 3 bases and 4 bases, with 13 bases remaining between them. This CDR3 has 14 amino acids. CDR3 region: CASSLGQGGYEQYF. In DNA, the CDR3 is TGTGCCAGCAGTTTGGGGCAGGGGGGTTACGAGCAGTACTTC.

The CDR3 loop is CASSPSAGGSGETQYF. The CDR3 nucleotides are TGTGCCAGCAGCCCTTCCGCCGGGGGGTCTGGAGAGACCCAGTACTTC. This chain connects TRBV4-2 to TRBJ2-5, with 7 bases that match TRBD2. The CDR3 is 16 residues long. With 4 bases clipped from V and 4 bases from J, the junction kept 12 bases outside the gene matches. The germline CDR1 and CDR2 sequences are LGHNA and YNFKEQ.

This chain connects TRBV19 to TRBJ2-7; 11 bases fit TRBD1. The ends lost 5 bases at V and 0 bases at J; junction bases unmatched: 3. Looked up from germline, CDR1 is LNHDA and CDR2 is SQIVND (reference sequence). The CDR3 loop spans 15 amino acids. For the CDR3, the DNA is TGTGCCAGTAGTCCGGGGACAGGGGGCTCCTACGAGCAGTACTTC. Residues: CASSPGTGGSYEQYF.

In this sample, this clone turned up once. The chain couples TRBV4-3 to TRBJ2-7; 11 bases are shared with TRBD2. Germline V gene data show CDR1 as LGHNA and CDR2 as YSLEER. V shed 0 bases, J shed 6 bases, and the junction held 7 bases outside the gene matches. The CDR3 has 16 amino acids. This CDR3 reads CASSQDHSGGAGEQYF. The CDR3 DNA reads TGCGCCAGCAGCCAAGATCATAGCGGGGGGGCGGGCGAGCAGTACTTC.

The chain employs TRBV19 and TRBJ2-2, with TRBD1 matching over 8 bases. Germline CDR1 is LNHDA and CDR2 is SQIVND (reference sequence). CDR3 length equals 13 residues. With 8 bases clipped from V and 2 bases from J, the junction kept 1 base outside the gene matches. DNA for the CDR3: TGTGCCAGTGGACAGGGAAACACCGGGGAGCTGTTTTTT. This sequence encodes CASGQGNTGELFF.

This sequence joins TRBV10-1 and TRBJ1-2, with a weak D call TRBD1 (5 bases). Germline CDR1 is WNHNN and CDR2 is SYGVQD (reference sequence). The CDR3 length is 12 residues. V lost 2 bases and J lost 6, with 7 bases in between. CDR3 residues: CASSEQGHGYTF. DNA of the CDR3: TGCGCCAGCAGTGAGCAGGGTCATGGCTACACCTTC.

The chain uses TRBV7-9 and TRBJ2-3, with 10 nucleotides matching TRBD1. CDR1 is SEHNR and CDR2 is FQNEAQ in the germline V gene (reference sequence). This CDR3 is 15 amino acids long. J gave up 3 bases and V 4 bases, and 4 bases lay outside the gene matches. The CDR3, as DNA: TGTGCCAGCAGCTCTGGACAGGGGGGAACAGATACGCAGTATTTT. It yields the protein CASSSGQGGTDTQYF.

The rearrangement links TRBV7-2 to TRBJ2-7, with D possibly TRBD1 on 6 matching bases. The CDR3 is made up of 17 amino acids. From germline, CDR1 is SGHTA and CDR2 FQGNSA. V was clipped by 5 bases and J by 2 bases, with 22 bases between them. This CDR3 reads CASSPRGWQESPYEQYF. The CDR3 DNA reads as TGTGCCAGCAGCCCGAGGGGGTGGCAGGAGAGCCCCTACGAGCAGTACTTC.

V usage is TRBV6-5 and J usage is TRBJ2-7; 8 bases are a match to TRBD2. Germline CDR1 MNHEY, CDR2 SVGAGI. Trimming took 4 bases from V and 3 from J; bases not matched to a gene: 5. CDR3 size: 14 residues. The CDR3 sequence: CASSLSGSLYEQYF. As DNA, the CDR3 is TGTGCCAGCAGTTTAAGCGGGAGTCTCTACGAGCAGTACTTC.